Listed here are 23 T cell receptor beta chains from one sample, sequenced in a study of cytomegalovirus exposure and HLA in healthy donors. 13 Jbeta primers and 60 Vbeta primers were used for the PCR. Method: immunoSEQ multiplex PCR; TCRdb's copy keeps in-frame clones and lacks some. The sample carries roughly 200,000 clones, 80% to 90% recorded once. Sequencing input: PBMCs. Receptors were obtained from a woman between 18 and 29 years old in good health and CMV-seronegative.

In nucleotides, the CDR3 is TGCGCCAGCCTAAACCCTGGACAGGGGTTCACCGGGGAGCTGTTTTTT. Its protein product is CASLNPGQGFTGELFF. This chain uses TRBV4-1 with TRBJ2-2; 9 nucleotides line up with TRBD1. The CDR3 has 16 residues. Germline assignment: CDR1 MGHRA and CDR2 YSYEKL. V lost 8 bases to trimming and J lost 4 bases; unmatched junction nucleotides: 11.

The rearrangement uses TRBV4-3 and TRBJ2-1; 8 positions agree with TRBD2. After removal of 0 bases from V and 7 bases from J, the junction contained 8 bases not matched to a gene. Germline V lookup: CDR1 LGHNA, CDR2 YSLEER. This CDR3 is 16 amino acids long. DNA of the CDR3: TGCGCCAGCAGCCAAGATACTAGCGGAGATTGGAATGAGCAGTTCTTC. Translation: CASSQDTSGDWNEQFF.

This clone has a handful of counts. The chain carries TRBV19 and TRBJ1-3; 8 nucleotides line up with TRBD1. Germline V lookup: CDR1 LNHDA, CDR2 SQIVND (reference sequence). The J segment lost 0 bases and the V segment lost 5 bases, leaving 12 bases of the junction unmatched. This CDR3 is 18 amino acids long. CDR3 sequence (DNA): TGTGCCAGTAGTCCGGGTCCGGGACAGGAGATCTCTGGAAACACCATATATTTT. It translates to CASSPGPGQEISGNTIYF.

The rearrangement links TRBV27 to TRBJ2-6; D might be TRBD1 (5 bases). Per the germline V gene, CDR1 is MNHEY and CDR2 is SMNVEV (reference sequence). The CDR3 sequence is 16 residues long. V was clipped by 2 bases and J by 4 bases, with 12 bases between them. CDR3 loop: CASSLLLGLGANVLTF. CDR3 in DNA: TGTGCCAGCAGTTTACTCTTGGGGCTGGGGGCCAACGTCCTGACTTTC.

J is TRBJ2-7 and V is TRBV4-2; possible D gene TRBD1, 6 bases. The CDR3 runs to 15 residues. V dropped 0 bases and J dropped 2 bases, with 11 bases sitting between them. The V gene's germline CDR1 is LGHNA and CDR2 YNFKEQ. Written as DNA, the CDR3 is TGTGCCAGCAGCCAAGATCTGGGGGCCACCTACGAGCAGTACTTC. Translating it yields CASSQDLGATYEQYF.

This chain uses TRBV4-1 with TRBJ2-3; 11 positions agree with TRBD2. Trimming cost V 0 bases and J 0 bases; bases outside gene matches: 2. In germline, CDR1 is MGHRA, CDR2 YSYEKL. The CDR3 length is 17 residues. CDR3 in DNA: TGCGCCAGCAGCCAAGAAACTAGCGGGGGCAGCACAGATACGCAGTATTTT. This codes for CASSQETSGGSTDTQYF.

CDR3 sequence reads: CAISESVQGDQPQHF. In nucleotides, the CDR3 is TGTGCCATCAGTGAGTCGGTACAGGGCGATCAGCCCCAGCATTTT. The chain links TRBV10-3 to TRBJ1-5; weak D call: TRBD1 (6 bases). The germline gives CDR1 ENHRY, CDR2 SYGVKD. The CDR3 length is 15 residues. The V end lost 0 bases, the J end lost 5 bases, and 11 bases lay between the germline ends.

This sequence joins TRBV7-3 and TRBJ2-1; 10 bases match TRBD1. Per germline, CDR1 SGHTA and CDR2 FQGTGA. This CDR3 has 16 residues. Trimming at V came to 4 bases and at J to 5 bases, leaving 8 bases not matched to a gene. Here the CDR3 reads CASSYSRDRGDNEQFF. As DNA, the CDR3 is TGTGCCAGCAGCTACTCGAGGGACAGGGGCGACAATGAGCAGTTCTTC.

The CDR3 region is CASSLSGFGTDTQYF. Written as DNA, the CDR3 is TGTGCCAGCAGCTTGAGCGGGTTTGGCACAGATACGCAGTATTTT. V and J are TRBV5-5 and TRBJ2-3, with D maybe TRBD2 (6 bases). The germline V gene has CDR1 SGHKS and CDR2 YYEKEE (reference sequence). V was pared by 1 base and J by 1 base, with 10 bases between. This CDR3 region has 15 residues.

The rearrangement links TRBV15 to TRBJ1-5, with D possibly matching TRBD1 (5 bases). Germline V gene lookup returns CDR1 LNHNV and CDR2 YYDKDF (reference sequence). V lost 2 bases and J 7 bases, leaving 9 bases between the germline ends. The CDR3 consists of 13 residues. CDR3 sequence: CATSRPGVQPQHF. DNA for the CDR3: TGTGCCACCAGCAGACCGGGGGTACAGCCCCAGCATTTT. Drawing the rest from reference TRBV15 and TRBJ1-5, the complete variable domain is DAMVIQNPRYQVTQFGKPVTLSCSQTLNHNVMYWYQQKSSQAPKLLFHYYDKDFNNEADTPDNFQSRRPNTSFCFLDIRSPGLGDTAMYLCATSRPGVQPQHFGDGTRLSIL.

The chain carries TRBV5-5 and TRBJ1-5, with D maybe TRBD1 (6 bases). Germline values: CDR1 SGHKS, CDR2 YYEKEE (reference sequence). The CDR3 is 15 residues long. Trimming took 4 bases from V and 1 from J, leaving 12 bases between them. The CDR3, as DNA: TGTGCCAGCAGCCAAAGCGACAGGAGCAATCAGCCCCAGCATTTT. Translating it yields CASSQSDRSNQPQHF.

The chain is built from TRBV4-1 and TRBJ2-7, with 12 bases identical to TRBD2. Germline values: CDR1 MGHRA, CDR2 YSYEKL. CDR3 size: 18 residues. J lost 3 bases, V lost 0 bases, and 9 bases had no gene match. CDR3 nucleotides: TGCGCCAGCAGCCAAGATCTAGGGACTAGCGGGCGGCACTACGAGCAGTACTTC. Protein sequence: CASSQDLGTSGRHYEQYF.

The CDR3 here is CASSQAPGNEAFF. CDR3 bases: TGCGCCAGCAGCCAAGCTCCAGGAAATGAAGCTTTCTTT. The chain uses TRBV4-1 and TRBJ1-1; no clear D. Trimming cost V 1 base and J 7 bases, with 10 bases left between them. The length of the CDR3 is 13 residues. CDR1 is MGHRA, CDR2 YSYEKL, per germline.

This clone has a handful of counts. The gene calls are TRBV27 and TRBJ1-1; no firm D call. The CDR3 spans 13 residues. Germline V gives CDR1 MNHEY, CDR2 SMNVEV (reference sequence). V was trimmed by 5 bases and J by 6 bases, leaving 13 bases between them. This CDR3 reads CASSTIRRAEAFF. CDR3 nucleotides: TGTGCCAGCAGTACCATTCGAAGAGCTGAAGCTTTCTTT.

This clone was recorded a few times. The chain employs TRBV9 and TRBJ1-1, with unresolved D. This CDR3 has 14 amino acids. Germline assignment: CDR1 SGDLS and CDR2 YYNGEE. Trimming removed 0 bases from V and 0 bases from J, with 6 bases in between. CDR3: CASSVGRVNTEAFF. The CDR3 region has the DNA TGTGCCAGCAGCGTAGGGAGGGTGAACACTGAAGCTTTCTTT.

This clone has more than one count but fewer than ten. This CDR3 is CATTGAGGRIDTQYF. CDR3 DNA sequence: TGTGCCACCACCGGAGCAGGGGGGAGAATAGATACGCAGTATTTT. J is TRBJ2-3 and V is TRBV6-5; a possible D gene is TRBD1 (7 bases). CDR1 is MNHEY, CDR2 SVGAGI, per germline. V was pared by 10 bases and J by 5 bases, with 22 bases between. The CDR3 consists of 15 residues.

The chain uses TRBV10-3 and TRBJ2-3, with TRBD2 matching over 11 bases. The V segment lost 2 bases and the J segment 3 bases; nucleotides outside the gene matches: 4. This CDR3 has 16 residues. Germline CDR1 and CDR2: ENHRY and SYGVKD. The CDR3 DNA is TGTGCCATCAGTGAGGTGACTAGCGGGACGACAGATACGCAGTATTTT. As protein: CAISEVTSGTTDTQYF.

V is TRBV4-2 and J is TRBJ2-5; D remains unclear. CDR1 LGHNA and CDR2 YNFKEQ come from the germline V gene. Trimming pared 0 bases from V and 1 base from J, leaving 12 bases between. The CDR3 spans 16 residues. The CDR3 protein is CASSQDWSPGQETQYF. DNA of the CDR3: TGTGCCAGCAGCCAAGATTGGTCACCCGGCCAAGAGACCCAGTACTTC.

This chain connects TRBV6-5 to TRBJ1-1, with unresolved D. CDR3 length: 13 residues. From germline, CDR1 is MNHEY and CDR2 SVGAGI. With 2 bases removed from V and 6 bases from J, the gap between germline ends came to 10 bases. CDR3 amino acids: CASSYIGKSEAFF. The CDR3 coding sequence is TGTGCCAGCAGTTACATCGGGAAGTCTGAAGCTTTCTTT.

The V call is TRBV4-2, the J call TRBJ2-2; no reliable D call. Germline V gene sequence: CDR1 LGHNA, CDR2 YNFKEQ. The ends were cut back, 4 bases at V and 3 bases at J, with 18 bases in the middle. The CDR3 has 17 amino acids. In DNA, the CDR3 is TGTGCCAGCAGCCCCAGAGTCACCGCGGCGGACACCGGGGAGCTGTTTTTT. It translates to CASSPRVTAADTGELFF.

The rearrangement joins TRBV7-6 to TRBJ2-3; 9 bases line up with TRBD2. V was clipped by 1 base and J by 3 bases; unmatched bases: 2. The CDR3 sequence is 15 residues long. Germline V lookup: CDR1 SGHVS, CDR2 FNYEAQ. The DNA of the CDR3 is TGTGCCAGCAGCTTAGGAGCGGGAGGAACAGATACGCAGTATTTT. Protein: CASSLGAGGTDTQYF.

This clone was seen a single time. The chain links TRBV7-2 to TRBJ1-4; 8 bases are a match to TRBD1. The CDR3 length is 15 residues. V gave up 5 bases and J gave up 10 bases; unmatched junction bases: 12. Germline assignment: CDR1 SGHTA and CDR2 FQGNSA. In nucleotides, the CDR3 is TGTGCCAGCAGCATGTACGGGACAGGTCTAGGAAAACTGTTTTTT. It yields the protein CASSMYGTGLGKLFF. Full variable domain (outside the CDR3, taken from reference TRBV7-2 and TRBJ1-4): GAGVSQSPSNKVTEKGKDVELRCDPISGHTALYWYRQSLGQGLEFLIYFQGNSAPDKSGLPSDRFSAERTGGSVSTLTIQRTQQEDSAVYLCASSMYGTGLGKLFFGSGTQLSVL.

The chain links TRBV6-4 to TRBJ2-7, with a possible D match to TRBD1 (5 bases). Germline V CDR1 and CDR2: MRHNA, SNTAGT. The V and J ends lost 3 bases and 2 bases respectively, with 11 bases between them. This CDR3 comprises 14 residues. The CDR3 DNA reads TGTGCCAGCAGTGAAGTCGGCAGGGCCTACGAGCAGTACTTC. Translated, it gives CASSEVGRAYEQYF.